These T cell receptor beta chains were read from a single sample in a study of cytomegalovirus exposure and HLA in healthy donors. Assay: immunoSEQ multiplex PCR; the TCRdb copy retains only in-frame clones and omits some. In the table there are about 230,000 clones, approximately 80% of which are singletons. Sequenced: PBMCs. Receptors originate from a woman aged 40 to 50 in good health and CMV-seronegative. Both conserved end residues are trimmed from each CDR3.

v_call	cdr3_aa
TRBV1	TSRNWTSGSYEQY
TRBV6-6	ASRETGPGNQPQH
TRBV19	ASSQGTLLTGYT
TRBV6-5	ASSSDRRNTEAF
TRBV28	ASSSPDRDSNYGYT
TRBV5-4	ASSPTSGGSSYNEQF
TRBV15	ATQISGANVLT
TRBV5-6	ASSLGPLAKNIQY
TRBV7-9	ASSLLAGAQETQY
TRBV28	ASSFRGTAAPTEAF
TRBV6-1	ASSELTGDTGELF
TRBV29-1	SAKQDRDNTEAF